This T cell receptor (beta chain) was profiled in a study of blood T cell repertoires in COVID-19. Across the study: Whether acute or convalescent, the COVID-19 samples came from the United States, Italy and Spain. PBMCs, B-cell-depleted T cells, or T cells were the source of the cDNA or gDNA that made up the material.

Deletions cut 4 bases from V and 1 base from J, with 16 bases between. CDR1 LGHDT and CDR2 YNNKEL come from the germline V gene (reference sequence). The CDR3 is made up of 16 amino acids. Here immunoSEQ multiplex PCR was the method, and the copy in TCRdb shows in-frame clones only, minus some. The data show 15,000 to 17,000 clones, around 86% seen once. This clone is categorized as medium-sized. The sequencing input was peripheral blood. This chain connects TRBV3-1 (or the pseudogene TRBV3-2) to TRBJ1-1; D is uncertain. The receptor's source is a man of 80 years or more with active or convalescent COVID-19. CDR3 in DNA: TGTGCCAGCAGCCCCCCACTATGGGAGGGGAACACTGAAGCTTTCTTT. Amino acid sequence: CASSPPLWEGNTEAFF.